A single TCR beta chain is shown here with its context. While infection was still active, Seattle patients were enrolled and then followed longitudinally. This CDR3 has 15 amino acids. The J segment lost 6 bases and the V segment lost 8 bases, leaving 13 bases of the junction unmatched. The germline V gene encodes CDR1 MDHEN and CDR2 SYDVKM. The record originates from a study of blood T cell repertoires in COVID-19. Study-level information: The United States, Italy and Spain supplied acute and convalescent COVID-19 samples.

Data came from immunoSEQ multiplex PCR; TCRdb stores just in-frame clones and leaves some out. Of fewer than 200,000 clones listed, 83% are singletons. The TCR originated in a woman in her 70s with COVID-19, enrolled during active disease. The sequenced sample consisted of peripheral blood. The chain couples TRBV28 to TRBJ2-7, with 10 bases that match TRBD1. The CDR3 reads CASGTPGQGLGEQYF. The DNA for the CDR3 is TGTGCCAGCGGCACTCCGGGACAGGGGCTAGGCGAGCAGTACTTC.